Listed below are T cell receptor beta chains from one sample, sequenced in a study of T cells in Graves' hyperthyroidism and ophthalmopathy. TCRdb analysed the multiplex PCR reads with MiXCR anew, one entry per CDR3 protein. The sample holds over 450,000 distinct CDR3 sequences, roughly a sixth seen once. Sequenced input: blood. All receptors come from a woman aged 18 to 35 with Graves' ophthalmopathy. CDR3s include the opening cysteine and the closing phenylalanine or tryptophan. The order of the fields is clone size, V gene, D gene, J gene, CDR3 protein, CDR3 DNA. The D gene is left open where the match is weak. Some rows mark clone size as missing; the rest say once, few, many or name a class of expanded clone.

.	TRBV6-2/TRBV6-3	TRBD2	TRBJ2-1	CASRVSGRAYNEQFF	TGTGCCAGCAGGGTTAGCGGGAGGGCCTACAATGAGCAGTTCTTC
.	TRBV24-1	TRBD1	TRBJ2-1	CATSEGLGWTGTAQFF	TGTGCCACCAGTGAGGGACTTGGGTGGACAGGGACTGCGCAGTTCTTC
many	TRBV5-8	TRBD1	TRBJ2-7	CASSLEVLGQVNYEQYF	TGTGCCAGCAGCTTGGAAGTCCTCGGACAGGTTAACTACGAGCAGTACTTC
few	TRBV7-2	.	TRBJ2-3	CASSLMTGSTDTQYF	TGTGCCAGCAGCTTAATGACGGGTAGCACAGATACGCAGTATTTT
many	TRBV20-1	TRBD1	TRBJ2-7	CSARDSDSYEQYF	TGCAGTGCCCGGGACAGCGACTCCTACGAGCAGTACTTC
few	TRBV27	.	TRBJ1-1	CASSLLKTGPGEAFF	TGTGCCAGCAGTCTTCTAAAAACGGGACCCGGAGAAGCTTTCTTT
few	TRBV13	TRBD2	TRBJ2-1	CASSVATLAGPDEQFF	TGTGCCAGCAGCGTAGCTACCCTAGCGGGACCGGATGAGCAGTTCTTC
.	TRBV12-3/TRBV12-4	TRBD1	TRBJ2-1	CASSLQGAYNEQFF	TGTGCCAGCAGTTTGCAGGGGGCCTACAATGAGCAGTTCTTC
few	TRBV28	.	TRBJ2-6	CASRAPGPRANVLTF	TGTGCCAGCAGGGCGCCGGGTCCGCGGGCCAACGTCCTGACTTTC
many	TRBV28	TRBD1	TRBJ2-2	CAIKTGGVYTGELFF	TGTGCCATCAAGACAGGGGGCGTTTACACCGGGGAGCTGTTTTTT
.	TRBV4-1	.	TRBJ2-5	CASSQAPVQETQYF	TGCGCCAGCAGCCAAGCTCCAGTCCAAGAGACCCAGTACTTC
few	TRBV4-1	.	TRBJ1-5	CASSQGRQAGHQPQHF	TGCGCCAGCAGCCAAGGACGACAGGCCGGGCATCAGCCCCAGCATTTT
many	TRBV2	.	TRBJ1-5	CASTGRGNQPQHF	TGTGCCAGCACCGGTCGGGGGAATCAGCCCCAGCATTTT
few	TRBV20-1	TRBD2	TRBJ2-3	CSASGTSGPSTDTQYF	TGCAGTGCTAGTGGGACTAGCGGGCCTAGCACAGATACGCAGTATTTT
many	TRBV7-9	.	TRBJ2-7	CASSLSVSSTYEQYF	TGTGCCAGCAGCTTGAGCGTCTCGAGTACCTACGAGCAGTACTTC
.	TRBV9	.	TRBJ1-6	CASSVEWGGDSPFHF	TGTGCCAGCAGCGTAGAGTGGGGTGGAGATTCACCCTTCCACTTT
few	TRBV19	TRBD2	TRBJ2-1	CASSERLAGGSYNEQFF	TGTGCCAGTAGTGAAAGACTAGCGGGAGGCTCCTACAATGAGCAGTTCTTC
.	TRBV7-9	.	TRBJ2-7	CASSLAVGASYEQYF	TGTGCCAGCAGCTTAGCGGTGGGTGCCTCCTACGAGCAGTACTTC
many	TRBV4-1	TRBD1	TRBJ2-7	CASSHRDSLTEQYF	TGCGCCAGCAGCCATCGGGACAGTCTCACGGAGCAGTACTTC
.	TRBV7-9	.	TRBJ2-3	CASSLATATDTQYF	TGTGCCAGCAGCTTAGCGACAGCCACAGATACGCAGTATTTT
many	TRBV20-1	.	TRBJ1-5	CSASGEGNQPQHF	TGCAGTGCTAGTGGGGAGGGGAATCAGCCCCAGCATTTT
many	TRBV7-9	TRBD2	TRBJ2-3	CASSLGTVGSGSPDTQYF	TGTGCCAGCAGTTTGGGGACGGTGGGTAGCGGGTCCCCAGATACGCAGTATTTT
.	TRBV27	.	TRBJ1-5	CASSLSSRTGNQPQHF	TGTGCCAGCAGTTTATCGAGTAGGACTGGTAATCAGCCCCAGCATTTT
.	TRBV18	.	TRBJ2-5	CASSPFSGIQETQYF	TGTGCCAGCTCACCTTTTTCCGGGATCCAAGAGACCCAGTACTTC
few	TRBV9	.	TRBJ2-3	CASSLSGVKQYF	TGTGCCAGCAGCCTGTCCGGGGTGAAGCAGTATTTT
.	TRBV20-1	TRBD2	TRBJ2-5	CSAGGGTGETQYF	TGCAGTGCTGGGGGGGGGACTGGGGAGACCCAGTACTTC
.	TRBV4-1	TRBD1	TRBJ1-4	CASSQTATGVEKLFF	TGCGCCAGCAGCCAAACCGCAACAGGGGTCGAAAAACTGTTTTTT
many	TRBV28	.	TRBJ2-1	CASSLLVRSSYNEQFF	TGTGCCAGCAGTTTGTTGGTCCGCAGCTCCTACAATGAGCAGTTCTTC
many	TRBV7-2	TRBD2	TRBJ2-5	CASSDGTSGGQETQYF	TGTGCCAGCAGCGATGGGACTAGCGGGGGTCAAGAGACCCAGTACTTC
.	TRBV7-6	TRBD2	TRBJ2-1	CASSFVAGGPGEQFF	TGTGCCAGCAGCTTTGTAGCGGGAGGGCCTGGTGAGCAGTTCTTC
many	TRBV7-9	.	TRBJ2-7	CASRRDAYEQYF	TGTGCCAGCAGACGAGACGCTTACGAGCAGTACTTC
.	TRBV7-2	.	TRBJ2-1	CASSFYICSGREDNEQFF	.
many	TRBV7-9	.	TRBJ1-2	CASSRDYGYTF	TGTGCCAGCAGCCGGGACTATGGCTACACCTTC
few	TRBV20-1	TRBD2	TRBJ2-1	CSAYQKPIAGGFSYNEQFF	TGCAGTGCTTATCAAAAGCCCATAGCGGGAGGGTTCTCCTACAATGAGCAGTTCTTC
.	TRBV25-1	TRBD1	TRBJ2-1	CASSGDRNNEQFF	TGTGCCAGCAGTGGGGACAGGAACAATGAGCAGTTCTTC
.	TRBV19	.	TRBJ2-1	CASRAIATGYNEQFF	TGTGCCAGTAGGGCCATAGCTACAGGTTACAATGAGCAGTTCTTC
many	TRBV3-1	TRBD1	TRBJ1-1	CASSRGRQGTEAFF	TGTGCCAGCAGCCGGGGCAGACAGGGCACTGAAGCTTTCTTT
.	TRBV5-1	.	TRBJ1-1	CASSFEGRGAFF	TGCGCCAGCAGCTTTGAGGGGCGAGGTGCTTTCTTT
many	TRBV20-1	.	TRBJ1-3	CSARVWSGNTIYF	TGCAGTGCTAGAGTCTGGTCTGGAAACACCATATATTTT
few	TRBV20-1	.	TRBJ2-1	CSASWVGHDYNEQFF	TGCAGTGCTAGTTGGGTCGGCCACGACTACAATGAGCAGTTCTTC
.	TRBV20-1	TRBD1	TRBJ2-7	CSAREGTEGREQYF	TGCAGTGCTAGAGAGGGGACAGAGGGTCGGGAGCAGTACTTC
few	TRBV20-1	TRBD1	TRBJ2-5	CSARTTGGTQYF	TGCAGTGCTAGAACAACAGGGGGAACCCAGTACTTC
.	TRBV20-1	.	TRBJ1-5	CSARDPQGYNQPQHF	TGCAGTGCTAGAGATCCCCAGGGCTACAATCAGCCCCAGCATTTT
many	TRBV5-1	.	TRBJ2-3	CASSLEDRADTQYF	TGCGCCAGCAGCTTGGAGGACAGAGCAGATACGCAGTATTTT
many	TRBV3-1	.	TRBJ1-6	CASSQVSSGSPLHF	TGTGCCAGCAGCCAAGTTTCCTCCGGTTCACCCCTCCACTTT
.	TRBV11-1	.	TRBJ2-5	CASSLTWTQYF	TGTGCCAGCAGCCTTACGTGGACCCAGTACTTC
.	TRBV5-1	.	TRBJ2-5	CASSLGTGQMSAETQYF	TGCGCCAGCAGCTTGGGTACAGGGCAAATGTCGGCGGAGACCCAGTACTTC